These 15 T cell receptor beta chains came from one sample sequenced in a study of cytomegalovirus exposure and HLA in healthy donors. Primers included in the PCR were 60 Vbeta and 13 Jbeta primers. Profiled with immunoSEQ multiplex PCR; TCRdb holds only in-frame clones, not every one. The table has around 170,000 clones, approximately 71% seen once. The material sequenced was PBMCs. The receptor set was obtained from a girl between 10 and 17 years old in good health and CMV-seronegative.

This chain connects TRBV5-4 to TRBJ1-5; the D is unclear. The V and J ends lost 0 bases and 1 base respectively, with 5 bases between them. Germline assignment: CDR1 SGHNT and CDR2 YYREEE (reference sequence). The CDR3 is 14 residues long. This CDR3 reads CASSLEQSNQPQHF. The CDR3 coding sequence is TGTGCCAGCAGCTTGGAACAGAGCAATCAGCCCCAGCATTTT.

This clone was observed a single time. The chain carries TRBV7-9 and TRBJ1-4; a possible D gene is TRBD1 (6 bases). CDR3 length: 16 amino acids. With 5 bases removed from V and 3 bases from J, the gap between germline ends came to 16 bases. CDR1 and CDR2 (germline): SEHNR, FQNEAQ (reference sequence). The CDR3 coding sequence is TGTGCCAGCAGCAGATTACAGGGACCGTCTAATGAAAAACTGTTTTTT. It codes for CASSRLQGPSNEKLFF.

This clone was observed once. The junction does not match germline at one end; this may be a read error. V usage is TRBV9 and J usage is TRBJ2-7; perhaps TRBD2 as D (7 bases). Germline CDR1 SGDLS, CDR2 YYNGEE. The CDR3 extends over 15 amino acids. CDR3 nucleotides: TGTGCCAGCAGCGCCTCGGGCGGGGGCTCCCACGAGCAGTACTTC. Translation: CASSASGGGSHEQYF.

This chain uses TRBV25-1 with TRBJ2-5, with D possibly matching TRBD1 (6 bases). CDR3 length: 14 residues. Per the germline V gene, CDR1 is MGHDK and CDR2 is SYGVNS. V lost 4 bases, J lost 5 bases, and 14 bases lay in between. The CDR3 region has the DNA TGTGCCAGCAGTGCCACTAGGGGGACGGAGACCCAGTACTTC. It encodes CASSATRGTETQYF.

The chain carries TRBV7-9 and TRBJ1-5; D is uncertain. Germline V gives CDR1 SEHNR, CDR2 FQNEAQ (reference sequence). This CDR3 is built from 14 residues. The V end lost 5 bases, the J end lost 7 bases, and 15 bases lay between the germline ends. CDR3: CASSGEKDGQPQHF. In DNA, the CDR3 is TGTGCCAGCAGCGGGGAGAAGGACGGCCAGCCCCAGCATTTT.

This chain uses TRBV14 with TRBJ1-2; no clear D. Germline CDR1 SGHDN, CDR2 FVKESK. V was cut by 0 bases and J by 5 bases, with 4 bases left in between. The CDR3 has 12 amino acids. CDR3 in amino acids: CASSQDGYGYTF. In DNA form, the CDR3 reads TGTGCCAGCAGCCAAGACGGGTATGGCTACACCTTC.

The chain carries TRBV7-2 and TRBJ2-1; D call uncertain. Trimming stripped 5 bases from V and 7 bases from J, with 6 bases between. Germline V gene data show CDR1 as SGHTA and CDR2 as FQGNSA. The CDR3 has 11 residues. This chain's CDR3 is CASSPQNEQFF. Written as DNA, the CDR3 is TGTGCCAGCAGCCCCCAGAATGAGCAGTTCTTC.

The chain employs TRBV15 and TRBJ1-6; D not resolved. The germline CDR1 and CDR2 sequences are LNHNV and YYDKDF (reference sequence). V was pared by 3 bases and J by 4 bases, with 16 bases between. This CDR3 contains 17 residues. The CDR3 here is CATSSPDNDPYNSPLHF. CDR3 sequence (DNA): TGTGCCACCAGCAGCCCTGACAACGACCCTTATAATTCACCCCTCCACTTT.

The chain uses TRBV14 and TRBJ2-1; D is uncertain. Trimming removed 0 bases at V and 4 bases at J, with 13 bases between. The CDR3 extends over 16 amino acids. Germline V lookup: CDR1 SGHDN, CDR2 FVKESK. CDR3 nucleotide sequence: TGTGCCAGCAGCCAAGATATTCTCACAGCTTACAATGAGCAGTTCTTC. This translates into CASSQDILTAYNEQFF.

The CDR3 reads CASSGGTGNPDTQYF. CDR3 bases: TGTGCCAGCAGTGGAGGAACAGGGAACCCAGATACGCAGTATTTT. The chain links TRBV6-1 to TRBJ2-3; TRBD1 might be the D (6 bases). CDR3 length equals 15 residues. The V end was cut by 4 bases, the J end by 4 bases, with 15 bases between. Germline CDR1 and CDR2: MNHNS and SASEGT.

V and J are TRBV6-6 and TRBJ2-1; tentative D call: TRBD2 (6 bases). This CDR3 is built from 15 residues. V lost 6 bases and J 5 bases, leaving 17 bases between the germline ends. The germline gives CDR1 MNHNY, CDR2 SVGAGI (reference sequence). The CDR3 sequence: CASRGGHLGDNEQFF. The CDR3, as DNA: TGTGCCAGCAGGGGAGGACATTTAGGGGACAATGAGCAGTTCTTC.

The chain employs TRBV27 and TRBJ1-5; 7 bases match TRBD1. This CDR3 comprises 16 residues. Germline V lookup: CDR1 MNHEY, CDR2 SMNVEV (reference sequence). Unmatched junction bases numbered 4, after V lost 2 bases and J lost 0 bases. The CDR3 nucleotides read TGTGCCAGCAGTTTAGGAGGGGGCGATAGCAATCAGCCCCAGCATTTT. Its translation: CASSLGGGDSNQPQHF.

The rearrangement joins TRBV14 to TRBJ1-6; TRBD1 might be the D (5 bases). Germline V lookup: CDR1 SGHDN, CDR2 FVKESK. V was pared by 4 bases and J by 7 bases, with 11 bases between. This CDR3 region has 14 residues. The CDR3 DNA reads TGTGCCAGCAGCCGGGGACTGCCCAATTCACCCCTCCACTTT. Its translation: CASSRGLPNSPLHF.

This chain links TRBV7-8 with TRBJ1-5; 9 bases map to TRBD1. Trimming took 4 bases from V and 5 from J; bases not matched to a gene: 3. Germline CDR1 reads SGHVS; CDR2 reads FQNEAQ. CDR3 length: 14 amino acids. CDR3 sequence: CASSSDRGYQPQHF. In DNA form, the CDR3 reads TGTGCCAGCAGCTCGGACAGGGGATATCAGCCCCAGCATTTT.

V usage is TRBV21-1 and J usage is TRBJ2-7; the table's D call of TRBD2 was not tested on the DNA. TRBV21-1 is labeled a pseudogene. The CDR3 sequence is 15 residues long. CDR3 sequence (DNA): TGTGCCAGCAGCAAAGAGCGGGAATCTACCTACGAGCAGTACTTC. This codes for CASSKERESTYEQYF.